This is a list of T cell receptor beta chains from one sample in a study of blood T cell repertoires in COVID-19. Clones were sequenced by immunoSEQ multiplex PCR, and TCRdb holds only the in-frame ones, with some missing. The sample has about 220,000 clones, roughly 90% seen once. The sample comprised PBMCs or T cells enriched from blood (not recorded which). Receptors were obtained from a woman between 40 and 55 years old with acute COVID-19. The CDR3 runs from the conserved cysteine through the conserved F or W. The D gene is left open where the match is weak. Clone sizes are given selectively: once, few, many, or a class where the clone is expanded.

j_gene: TRBJ1-3
d_gene: .
abundance: .
v_gene: TRBV19
CDR3nt: TGTGCCAGTAGTATTTCGTACAACAGTGTTGGAAACACCATATATTTT
CDR3aa: CASSISYNSVGNTIYF

j_gene: TRBJ1-2
d_gene: .
abundance: few
v_gene: TRBV6-4
CDR3nt: TGTGCCAGCAGTGACTTCGGGGGTTATGGCTACACCTTC
CDR3aa: CASSDFGGYGYTF

j_gene: TRBJ1-4
d_gene: TRBD1
abundance: .
v_gene: TRBV25-1
CDR3nt: TGTGCCAGCAGAACAGGGGCTAATGAAAAACTGTTTTTT
CDR3aa: CASRTGANEKLFF

j_gene: TRBJ1-1
d_gene: TRBD1
abundance: .
v_gene: TRBV10-1
CDR3nt: TGCGCCAGCAGAGGGGACAGTCTCACTGAAGCTTTCTTT
CDR3aa: CASRGDSLTEAFF

j_gene: TRBJ1-3
d_gene: TRBD1
abundance: .
v_gene: TRBV19
CDR3nt: TGTGCCAGTAGTAGCCAGCATTCGGCAGGGGGCTTGGGTGGTGGAAACACCATATATTTT
CDR3aa: CASSSQHSAGGLGGGNTIYF

j_gene: TRBJ1-1
d_gene: .
abundance: .
v_gene: TRBV27
CDR3nt: TGTGCCAGCAGTGCCGCGGCCACTGAAGCTTTCTTT
CDR3aa: CASSAAATEAFF

j_gene: TRBJ1-1
d_gene: .
abundance: .
v_gene: TRBV30
CDR3nt: TGTGCCTGGAGTCGGGACACTGAAGCTTTCTTT
CDR3aa: CAWSRDTEAFF

j_gene: TRBJ2-5
d_gene: .
abundance: .
v_gene: TRBV18
CDR3nt: TGTGCCAGCTCACCCTTCGGACAGCAAGAGACCCAGTACTTC
CDR3aa: CASSPFGQQETQYF

j_gene: TRBJ2-2
d_gene: TRBD2
abundance: .
v_gene: TRBV6-6
CDR3nt: TGTGCCAGCAGTCAGACTAGCGGGGGGCCGAACACCGGGGAGCTGTTTTTT
CDR3aa: CASSQTSGGPNTGELFF

j_gene: TRBJ2-2
d_gene: TRBD1
abundance: .
v_gene: TRBV27
CDR3nt: TGTGCCAGCAGCTTTACTACAGGGGTTGGCACCGGGGAGCTGTTTTTT
CDR3aa: CASSFTTGVGTGELFF

j_gene: TRBJ2-1
d_gene: TRBD2
abundance: .
v_gene: TRBV2
CDR3nt: TGTGCCAGCAGTGAAATAACTAGCGGGTTCTATGAGCAGTTCTTC
CDR3aa: CASSEITSGFYEQFF

j_gene: TRBJ1-1
d_gene: TRBD1
abundance: .
v_gene: TRBV19
CDR3nt: TGTGCCAGTAGTATCCCAGGGGGACAGAACACTGAAGCTTTCTTT
CDR3aa: CASSIPGGQNTEAFF

j_gene: TRBJ2-6
d_gene: TRBD1
abundance: .
v_gene: TRBV27
CDR3nt: TGTGCCAGCACATCAAACACAGGGGCCGGGGCCAACGTCCTGACTTTC
CDR3aa: CASTSNTGAGANVLTF